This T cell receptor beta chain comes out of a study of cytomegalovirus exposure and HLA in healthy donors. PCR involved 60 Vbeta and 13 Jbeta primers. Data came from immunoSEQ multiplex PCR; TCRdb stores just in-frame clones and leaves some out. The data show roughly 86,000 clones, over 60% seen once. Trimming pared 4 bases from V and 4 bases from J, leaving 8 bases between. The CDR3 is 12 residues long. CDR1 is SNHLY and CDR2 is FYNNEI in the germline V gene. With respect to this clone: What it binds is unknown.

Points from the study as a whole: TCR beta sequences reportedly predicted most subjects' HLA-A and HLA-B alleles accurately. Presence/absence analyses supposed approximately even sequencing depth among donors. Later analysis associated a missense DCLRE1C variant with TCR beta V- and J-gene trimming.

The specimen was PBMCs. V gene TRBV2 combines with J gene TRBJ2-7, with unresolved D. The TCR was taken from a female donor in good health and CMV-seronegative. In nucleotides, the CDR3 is TGTGCCAGCAGTGGATCAGGTTACGAGCAGTACTTC. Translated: CASSGSGYEQYF.